One sample yielded the 19 T cell receptor beta chains listed below, sequenced in a study of cytomegalovirus exposure and HLA in healthy donors (dated by TCRdb to the late 2010s). The method was the immunoSEQ multiplex PCR assay. For the multiplex PCR, a mixture combining 60 forward primers for TCR Vbeta segments and 13 reverse primers for TCR Jbeta segments was used. Sourced from immuneACCESS, this table was stored by TCRdb with only in-frame sequences that have V and J called. A share of the clones is absent; for the studies checked, an unresolved V gene accounts for under half, and the remainder has no known explanation. The sample table contains approximately 160,000 clones; only one count was recorded for approximately 80% of them. Around 2.5% of the sample is in the top ten clones. Sequenced material: PBMCs. The receptors originated from a woman between 40 and 50 years old in good health and CMV-seropositive.

The rearrangement joins TRBV5-6 to TRBJ1-1; possibly TRBD1 for D (5 bases). Trimming took 7 bases from V and 1 from J, leaving 11 bases between them. The CDR3 length is 13 residues. Per germline, CDR1 SGHDT and CDR2 YYEEEE. For the CDR3, the DNA is TGTGCCAGCTCCCGCGGGGGGAACACTGAAGCTTTCTTT. Its protein product is CASSRGGNTEAFF. The full variable domain, with the rest looked up from reference TRBV5-6 and TRBJ1-1, is DAGVTQSPTHLIKTRGQQVTLRCSPKSGHDTVSWYQQALGQGPQFIFQYYEEEERQRGNFPDRFSGHQFPNYSSELNVNALLLGDSALYLCASSRGGNTEAFFGQGTRLTVV.

The V gene is TRBV9, the J gene TRBJ2-3; tentative D call: TRBD2 (5 bases). The V and J ends lost 0 bases and 0 bases respectively, with 8 bases between them. Germline V gene lookup returns CDR1 SGDLS and CDR2 YYNGEE. The CDR3 extends over 15 amino acids. In DNA form, the CDR3 reads TGTGCCAGCAGCGTAGGAGGGATGAGCACAGATACGCAGTATTTT. Protein: CASSVGGMSTDTQYF. Full variable domain (rest looked up from reference TRBV9 and TRBJ2-3): DSGVTQTPKHLITATGQRVTLRCSPRSGDLSVYWYQQSLDQGLQFLIQYYNGEERAKGNILERFSAQQFPDLHSELNLSSLELGDSALYFCASSVGGMSTDTQYFGPGTRLTVL.

The J gene is TRBJ2-7, the V gene TRBV13; D not resolved. Germline assignment: CDR1 PRHDT and CDR2 FYEKMQ (reference sequence). Trimming removed 3 bases at V and 2 bases at J, with 11 bases between. CDR3 length: 14 amino acids. The CDR3 sequence is CASSLGPKPYEQYF. In nucleotides, the CDR3 is TGTGCCAGCAGCTTGGGCCCAAAGCCCTACGAGCAGTACTTC.

This clone turned up a few times. The DNA of the CDR3 is TGTGCCAGCAGCAAAGGCTTTCGGGACAGGGGGCGGGAGGTCTATGGCTACACCTTC. This sequence encodes CASSKGFRDRGREVYGYTF. The V and J genes are TRBV21-1 and TRBJ1-2; the tabulated D call, TRBD1, remains unverified against the DNA. TRBV21-1 is shown as a pseudogene. The CDR3 is 19 amino acids.

The chain has TRBV4-3 and TRBJ1-2, with 7 bases aligning to TRBD1. This CDR3 has 13 amino acids. V lost 3 bases to trimming and J lost 6 bases; unmatched junction nucleotides: 4. Germline V gene data show CDR1 as LGHNA and CDR2 as YSLEER. DNA of the CDR3: TGCGCCAGCAGCCATAACAGGGGTGATGGCTACACCTTC. Translation gives CASSHNRGDGYTF.

The V and J genes are TRBV4-3 and TRBJ1-5, with unresolved D. The V and J ends lost 4 bases and 9 bases respectively, with 7 bases between them. CDR3 length equals 11 residues. Germline CDR1 and CDR2: LGHNA and YSLEER. This CDR3 is CASSLCWPQHF. The CDR3 DNA is TGCGCCAGCAGCCTCTGTTGGCCCCAGCATTTT.

The rearrangement uses TRBV19 and TRBJ2-1; D might be TRBD1 (6 bases). The V end was cut by 3 bases, the J end by 3 bases, with 9 bases between. The germline V gene encodes CDR1 LNHDA and CDR2 SQIVND (reference sequence). The CDR3 extends over 14 amino acids. CDR3 loop: CASSISGDYNEQFF. The DNA for the CDR3 is TGTGCCAGTAGTATTTCAGGGGACTACAATGAGCAGTTCTTC.

The chain links TRBV12-5 to TRBJ2-7; 9 bases map to TRBD2. J was trimmed by 6 bases and V by 3 bases; bases with no gene match: 6. The CDR3 spans 14 residues. Germline V CDR1 and CDR2: LGHNT, FRNRAP. The CDR3 region has the DNA TGTGCTAGTGGTTTTTCTAGCGGGACCGGCGAGCAGTACTTC. Translated: CASGFSSGTGEQYF.

The V call is TRBV10-2, the J call TRBJ1-2, with 10 bases aligning to TRBD1. The CDR3 is 13 residues long. Trimming removed 4 bases from V and 7 bases from J; junction bases left unmatched: 3. Germline CDR1 and CDR2: WSHSY and SAAADI. CDR3 in amino acids: CASSGQGARGYTF. As DNA, the CDR3 is TGCGCCAGCAGTGGACAGGGGGCGCGTGGCTACACCTTC.

J is TRBJ2-3 and V is TRBV6-1; the match to TRBD2 covers 9 bases. This CDR3 region has 16 residues. Trimming removed 4 bases from V and 1 base from J; junction bases left unmatched: 6. Germline CDR1 and CDR2: MNHNS and SASEGT. The CDR3 reads CASSGLAVGGTDTQYF. The CDR3 coding sequence is TGTGCCAGCAGTGGACTAGCGGTCGGGGGCACAGATACGCAGTATTTT.

The chain recombines TRBV4-3 with TRBJ2-3; no clear D gene. V lost 0 bases to trimming and J lost 3 bases, with 7 bases between them. This CDR3 has 14 amino acids. Germline V CDR1 and CDR2: LGHNA, YSLEER. The CDR3 DNA follows: TGCGCCAGCAGCCAAGATACCGGGACAGATACGCAGTATTTT. Translation: CASSQDTGTDTQYF.

The chain uses TRBV7-9 and TRBJ2-7; 8 positions match TRBD1. In germline, CDR1 is SEHNR, CDR2 FQNEAQ (reference sequence). The V gene end was trimmed by 8 bases and the J gene end by 3 bases; junction bases not matched to a gene: 3. The CDR3 extends over 12 amino acids. CDR3 bases: TGTGCCAGCGGACAGGGAGGCTACGAGCAGTACTTC. Amino acids: CASGQGGYEQYF.

The rearrangement joins TRBV5-1 to TRBJ2-3; TRBD2 aligns across 13 bases. V was pared by 3 bases and J by 0 bases, with 10 bases of the junction left unmatched. The CDR3 contains 19 residues. Germline CDR1 SGHRS, CDR2 YFSETQ. The CDR3 protein is CASSWGRTSGSASTDTQYF. CDR3 sequence (DNA): TGCGCCAGCAGCTGGGGTCGGACTAGCGGGAGCGCCAGCACAGATACGCAGTATTTT.

The chain combines TRBV6-1 with TRBJ1-2, with D possibly TRBD1 on 5 matching bases. Deletions cut 3 bases from V and 2 bases from J, with 7 bases between. This CDR3 spans 13 amino acids. CDR1 is MNHNS and CDR2 is SASEGT in the germline V gene. The CDR3 nucleotides are TGTGCCAGCAGTGAGGGGGGAAACTATGGCTACACCTTC. Translation: CASSEGGNYGYTF.

This clone was seen once. This sequence joins TRBV7-2 and TRBJ1-5, with D perhaps TRBD1 (5 bases). The length of the CDR3 is 14 residues. Germline-derived CDR1 and CDR2 are SGHTA and FQGNSA. V shed 5 bases and J shed 3 bases, with 11 bases lying between them. CDR3 bases: TGTGCCAGCAGCCCCTGGGGGGACAATCAGCCCCAGCATTTT. This translates into CASSPWGDNQPQHF.

The V call is TRBV30, the J call TRBJ1-4; TRBD1 might be the D (5 bases). This CDR3 contains 15 residues. The V end lost 0 bases, the J end lost 1 base, and 9 bases lay between the germline ends. CDR1 and CDR2 from the germline V gene are GTSNPN and SVGIG (reference sequence). DNA for the CDR3: TGTGCCTGGAGTGTCCAGGGAGGAACTAATGAAAAACTGTTTTTT. Encoded protein: CAWSVQGGTNEKLFF. The full variable domain, with the rest looked up from reference TRBV30 and TRBJ1-4, is SQTIHQWPATLVQPVGSPLSLECTVEGTSNPNLYWYRQAAGRGLQLLFYSVGIGQISSEVPQNLSASRPQDRQFILSSKKLLLSDSGFYLCAWSVQGGTNEKLFFGSGTQLSVL.

The rearrangement joins TRBV30 to TRBJ1-1, with a weak D call TRBD1 (6 bases). Germline V lookup: CDR1 GTSNPN, CDR2 SVGIG (reference sequence). The CDR3 length is 13 residues. V lost 7 bases, J lost 0 bases, and 12 bases lay in between. CDR3 coding DNA: TGTGCCTCCGACAGGCGCATGAACACTGAAGCTTTCTTT. It specifies CASDRRMNTEAFF. Supplemented by reference TRBV30 and TRBJ1-1, the full variable domain reads SQTIHQWPATLVQPVGSPLSLECTVEGTSNPNLYWYRQAAGRGLQLLFYSVGIGQISSEVPQNLSASRPQDRQFILSSKKLLLSDSGFYLCASDRRMNTEAFFGQGTRLTVV.

The chain couples TRBV7-7 to TRBJ2-3; the D gene is possibly TRBD2 (6 bases). The CDR3 is 13 amino acids. CDR1 is SSHAT, CDR2 FNYEAQ, per germline (reference sequence). V lost 5 bases to trimming and J lost 3 bases, with 9 bases between them. The CDR3 region has the DNA TGTGCCAGCAGCCGGGACTTAACAGATACGCAGTATTTT. Protein sequence: CASSRDLTDTQYF.

V and J are TRBV29-1 and TRBJ1-4; tentative D call: TRBD1 (5 bases). Germline V CDR1 and CDR2: SQVTM, ANQGSEA. V lost 5 bases to trimming and J lost 0 bases, with 10 bases between them. The length of the CDR3 is 14 residues. This chain's CDR3 is CSVQTGSTNEKLFF. Written as DNA, the CDR3 is TGCAGCGTTCAAACAGGTTCAACTAATGAAAAACTGTTTTTT.